The clone carrying this TCR beta chain has a handful of counts. Antigen specificity is unknown. Germline V gives CDR1 SEHNR, CDR2 FQNEAQ (reference sequence). The CDR3 is made up of 18 amino acids. Losses at the gene ends were 3 bases for V and 4 bases for J; bases not matched to a gene: 14. 13 Jbeta primers and 60 Vbeta primers were used for the PCR. The repertoire was sequenced with immunoSEQ multiplex PCR; TCRdb's copy has only in-frame clones and lacks some. The sample gives about 67,000 clones, around 80% of which show up once; more than 7.5% is in the top ten. The data are from a study of cytomegalovirus exposure and HLA in healthy donors. General study results and limits: Immune exposure data for these donors was limited to CMV serostatus. The majority of CMV-associated TCR beta chains were reported as apparently HLA-restricted in a later analysis. For most TCR beta V segments, an earlier analysis put the productive rate at about 87% or about 30% of the time.

The chain is built from TRBV7-9 and TRBJ2-5, with 10 bases aligning to TRBD1. The receptor was isolated from a man in his forties or fifties in good health and CMV-seronegative. Sample: PBMCs. The chain's CDR3 is CASSFSPGQGGRGETQYF. CDR3 sequence (DNA): TGTGCCAGCAGCTTCAGCCCCGGACAGGGGGGAAGGGGAGAGACCCAGTACTTC.